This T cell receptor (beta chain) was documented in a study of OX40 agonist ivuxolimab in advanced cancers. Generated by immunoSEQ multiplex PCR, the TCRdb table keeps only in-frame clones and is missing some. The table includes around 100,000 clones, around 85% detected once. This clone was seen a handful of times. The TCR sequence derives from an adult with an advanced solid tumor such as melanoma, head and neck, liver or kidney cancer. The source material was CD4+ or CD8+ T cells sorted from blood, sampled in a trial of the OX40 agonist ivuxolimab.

The CDR3 sequence is CASSPRRGNTEAFF. The CDR3 nucleotides are TGTGCCAGCAGCCCGAGAAGAGGGAACACTGAAGCTTTCTTT. V gene TRBV14 combines with J gene TRBJ1-1; no clear D gene. V was clipped by 4 bases and J by 1 base, with 10 bases between them. This CDR3 region has 14 residues. CDR1 is SGHDN and CDR2 is FVKESK in the germline V gene.